What follows describes a single T cell receptor beta chain. The antigen remains unidentified. Germline V gene data show CDR1 as SGDLS and CDR2 as YYNGEE. V was cut by 0 bases and J by 2 bases, with 12 bases left in between. CDR3 size: 15 residues. PCR was performed using 60 Vbeta and 13 Jbeta primers. The table came from immunoSEQ multiplex PCR; TCRdb's copy has only in-frame clones and leaves some out. The sample yields about 230,000 clones, more than 75% seen once. This sample is part of a study of cytomegalovirus exposure and HLA in healthy donors. Findings of the study overall: In a later analysis, compared with equally common non-associated chains, HLA-associated beta chains were more expanded.

The receptor was derived from a girl aged 2 to 9 in good health and CMV-seronegative. The rearrangement links TRBV9 to TRBJ2-7; the D gene is possibly TRBD2 (5 bases). Sequenced: PBMCs. The CDR3 reads CASSVAVGGPYEQYF. CDR3 nucleotide sequence: TGTGCCAGCAGCGTAGCCGTTGGAGGCCCCTACGAGCAGTACTTC. The entire variable domain, with the rest obtained from reference TRBV9 and TRBJ2-7, is as follows: DSGVTQTPKHLITATGQRVTLRCSPRSGDLSVYWYQQSLDQGLQFLIQYYNGEERAKGNILERFSAQQFPDLHSELNLSSLELGDSALYFCASSVAVGGPYEQYFGPGTRLTVT.